The clone carrying this T cell receptor beta chain was recorded at least ten times. Its antigen remains unidentified. A minimum of 6 micrograms of total RNA was extracted per sample. V was trimmed by 2 bases and J by 2 bases, leaving 6 bases between them. CDR1 and CDR2 (germline): SGHVS, FQNEAQ. The CDR3 runs 14 residues. With a J-beta primer mix and a sample-barcoded 5' primer, a second PCR ran about 6 to 11 cycles. Every cDNA was tagged by a template-switch adaptor with 12 random nucleotides. TCRdb fed the 5' RACE reads into MiXCR, producing one record per CDR3 protein. There are 650,000 to 700,000 distinct CDR3 sequences in the sample; roughly 32% occur only once, and about 16% lies in the top ten. The sample comes from a study of blood T cells in healthy people across ages. The study's findings and limits: Among T cells, TCR beta diversity per million cells dropped roughly linearly as age rose. Any conclusive comparison of naive versus antigen-experienced cells was prevented by using unsorted PBMCs.

This rearrangement joins TRBV7-8 to TRBJ1-4; D is uncertain. This TCR was recovered from an elderly woman in good health. Sequencing was carried out using blood. The CDR3 protein is CASSLRVTNEKLFF. CDR3 sequence (DNA): TGTGCCAGCAGCTTACGGGTTACTAATGAAAAACTGTTTTTT.